This T cell receptor beta chain stems from a study of T-cell reconstitution after alpha-beta-depleted transplantation in children. Preparation of the TCRbeta library used unique molecular identifiers. From the PCR reads, TCRdb called clonotypes with MiXCR, one entry per CDR3 protein. The sample yields approximately 400,000 distinct CDR3 sequences, 9.5% to 13% seen once. The table lists this clonotype with a few counts. Sample: PBMCs from the stem cell graft donor, taken from the stem cell graft. The receptor comes from a human donor who donated a stem cell graft to a child with acute myeloid leukemia.

CDR3 DNA: TGTGCCAGCAGTTACTCGGGGGGAGGGAATGAAAAACTGTTTTTT. Translated, it gives CASSYSGGGNEKLFF. J is TRBJ1-4 and V is TRBV6-5; D may be TRBD1 (5 bases). Germline V gene data show CDR1 as MNHEY and CDR2 as SVGAGI. V gave up 0 bases and J gave up 5 bases, with 10 bases separating them. The CDR3 is made up of 15 amino acids.